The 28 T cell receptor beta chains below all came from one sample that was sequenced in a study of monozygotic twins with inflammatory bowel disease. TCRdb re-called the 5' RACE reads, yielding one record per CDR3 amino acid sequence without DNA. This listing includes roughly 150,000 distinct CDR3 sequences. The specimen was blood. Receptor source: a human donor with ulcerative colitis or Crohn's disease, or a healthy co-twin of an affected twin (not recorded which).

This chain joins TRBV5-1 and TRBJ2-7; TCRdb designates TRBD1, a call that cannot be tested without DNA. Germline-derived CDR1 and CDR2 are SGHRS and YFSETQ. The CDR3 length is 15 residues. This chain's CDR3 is CATTSGTGISSEQYF.

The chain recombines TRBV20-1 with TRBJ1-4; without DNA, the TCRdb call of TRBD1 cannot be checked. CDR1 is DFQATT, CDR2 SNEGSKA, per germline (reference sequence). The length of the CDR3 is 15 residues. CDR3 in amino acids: CSARDHRTGGLKLFF.

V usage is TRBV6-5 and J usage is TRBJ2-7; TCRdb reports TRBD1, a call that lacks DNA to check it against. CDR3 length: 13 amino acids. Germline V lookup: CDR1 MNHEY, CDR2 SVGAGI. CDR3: CASSYSTGEEQYF.

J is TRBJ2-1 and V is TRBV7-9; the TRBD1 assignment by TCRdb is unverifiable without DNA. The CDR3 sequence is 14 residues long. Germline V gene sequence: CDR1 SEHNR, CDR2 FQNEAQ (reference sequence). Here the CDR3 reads CASSTWANRGEQFF.

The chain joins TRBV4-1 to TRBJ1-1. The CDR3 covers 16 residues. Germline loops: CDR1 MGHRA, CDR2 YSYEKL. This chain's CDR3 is CASSQSGGRKNTEAFF.

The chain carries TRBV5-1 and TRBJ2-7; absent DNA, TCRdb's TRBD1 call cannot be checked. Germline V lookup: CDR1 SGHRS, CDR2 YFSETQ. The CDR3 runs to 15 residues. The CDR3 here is CASSTRTGGAYEQYF.

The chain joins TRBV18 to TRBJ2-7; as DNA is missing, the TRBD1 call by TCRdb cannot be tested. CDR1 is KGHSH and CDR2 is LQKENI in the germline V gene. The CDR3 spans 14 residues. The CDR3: CASSTGQGTPEQYF.

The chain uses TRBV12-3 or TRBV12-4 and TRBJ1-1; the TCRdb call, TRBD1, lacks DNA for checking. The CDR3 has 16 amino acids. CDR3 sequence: CAIEKYPGQGNTEAFF.

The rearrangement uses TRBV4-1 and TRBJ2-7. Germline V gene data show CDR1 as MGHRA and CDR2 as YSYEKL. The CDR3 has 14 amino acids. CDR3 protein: CASSQVYSSYEQYF.

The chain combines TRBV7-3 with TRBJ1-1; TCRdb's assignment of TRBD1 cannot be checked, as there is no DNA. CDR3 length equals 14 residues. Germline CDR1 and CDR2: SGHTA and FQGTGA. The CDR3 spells CASSSYGGHTEAFF. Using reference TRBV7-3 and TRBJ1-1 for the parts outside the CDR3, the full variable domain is GAGVSQTPSNKVTEKGKYVELRCDPISGHTALYWYRQSLGQGPEFLIYFQGTGAADDSGLPNDRFFAVRPEGSVSTLKIQRTERGDSAVYLCASSSYGGHTEAFFGQGTRLTVV.

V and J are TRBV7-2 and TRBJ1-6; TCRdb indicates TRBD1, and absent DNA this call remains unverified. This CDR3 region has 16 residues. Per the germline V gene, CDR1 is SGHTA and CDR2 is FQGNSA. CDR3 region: CASSLRTGATNSPLHF.

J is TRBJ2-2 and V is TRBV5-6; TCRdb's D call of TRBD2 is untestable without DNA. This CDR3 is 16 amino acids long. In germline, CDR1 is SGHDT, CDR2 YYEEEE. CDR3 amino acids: CASSYLGLVNTGELFF.

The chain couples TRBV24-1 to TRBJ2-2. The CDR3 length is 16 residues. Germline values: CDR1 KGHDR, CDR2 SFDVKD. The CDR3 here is CATSDSMLINTGELFF.

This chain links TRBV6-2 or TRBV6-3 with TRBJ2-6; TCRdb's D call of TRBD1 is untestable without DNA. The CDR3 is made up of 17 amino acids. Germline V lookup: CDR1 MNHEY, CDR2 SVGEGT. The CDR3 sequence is CASSRDGVRSGANVLTF.

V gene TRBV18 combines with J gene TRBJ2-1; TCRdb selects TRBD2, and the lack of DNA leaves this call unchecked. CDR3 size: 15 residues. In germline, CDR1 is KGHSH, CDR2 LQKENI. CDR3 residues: CASSLPRVRSGEQFF.

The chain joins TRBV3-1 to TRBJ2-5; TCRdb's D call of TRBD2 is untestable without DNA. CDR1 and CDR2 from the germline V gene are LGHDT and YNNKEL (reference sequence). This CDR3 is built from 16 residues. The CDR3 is CASSQGPSGGEETQYF.

This CDR3 is CASSEIMGQVRGGYTF. The J gene is TRBJ1-2, the V gene TRBV6-1; TCRdb designates TRBD1, a call that cannot be tested without DNA. Per germline, CDR1 MNHNS and CDR2 SASEGT. This CDR3 contains 16 residues.

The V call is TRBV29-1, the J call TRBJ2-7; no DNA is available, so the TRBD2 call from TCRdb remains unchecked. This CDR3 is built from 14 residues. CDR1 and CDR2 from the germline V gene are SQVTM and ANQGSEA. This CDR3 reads CSVRGPAASYEQYF.

CDR3 loop: CASSQDLGGPFYEQYF. The chain joins TRBV4-3 to TRBJ2-7. The CDR3 contains 16 residues. CDR1 is LGHNA, CDR2 YSLEER, per germline.

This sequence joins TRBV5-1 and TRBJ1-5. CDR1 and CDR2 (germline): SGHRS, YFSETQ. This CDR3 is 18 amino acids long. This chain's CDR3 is CASSPGGLRDSINQPQHF.

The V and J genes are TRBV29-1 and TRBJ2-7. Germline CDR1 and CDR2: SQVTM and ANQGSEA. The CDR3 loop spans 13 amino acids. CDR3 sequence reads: CSVEVLKGYEQYF.

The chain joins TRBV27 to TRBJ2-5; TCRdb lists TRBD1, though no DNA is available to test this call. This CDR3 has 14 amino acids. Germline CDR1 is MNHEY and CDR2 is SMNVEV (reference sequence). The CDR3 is CASSFWGGQETQYF.

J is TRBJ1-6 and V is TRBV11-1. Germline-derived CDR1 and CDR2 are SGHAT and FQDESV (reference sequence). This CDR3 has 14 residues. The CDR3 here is CASSLGYPNSPLHF.

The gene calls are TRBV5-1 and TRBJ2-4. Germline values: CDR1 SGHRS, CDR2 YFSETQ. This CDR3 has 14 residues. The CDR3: CASSVSSEADIQYF.

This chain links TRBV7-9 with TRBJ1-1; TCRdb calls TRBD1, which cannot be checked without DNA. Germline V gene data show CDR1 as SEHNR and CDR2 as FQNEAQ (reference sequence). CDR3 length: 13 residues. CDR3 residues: CASSSGESTEAFF.

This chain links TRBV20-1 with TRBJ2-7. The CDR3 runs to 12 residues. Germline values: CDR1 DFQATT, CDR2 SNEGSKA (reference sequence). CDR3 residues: CSARDGAYEQYF.

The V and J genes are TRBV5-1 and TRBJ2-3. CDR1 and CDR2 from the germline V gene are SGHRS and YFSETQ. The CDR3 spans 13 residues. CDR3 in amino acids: CASRLRNADTQYF.

The CDR3 spells CSARVIKGGSTGELFF. The chain uses TRBV20-1 and TRBJ2-2; the D call from TCRdb, TRBD1, cannot be confirmed without DNA. The CDR3 loop spans 16 amino acids. CDR1 is DFQATT and CDR2 is SNEGSKA in the germline V gene (reference sequence).